These T cell receptor beta chains were read from a single sample in a study of blood T cell dynamics during melanoma immunotherapy. Sequencing was performed with immunoSEQ multiplex PCR; in TCRdb, only in-frame clones are kept and a portion is missing. Among more than 15,000 clones listed, roughly nine tenths were seen once. Sequenced here: blood, sampled from a patient treated with checkpoint blockade. The receptors stem from a human donor with melanoma. CDR3s include the opening cysteine and the closing phenylalanine or tryptophan.

>TRBV29-1|TRBJ2-7|12
CSGGQGSYEQYF
>TRBV6-5|TRBJ1-5|14
CASSTGTDVRPQHF
>TRBV4-3|TRBJ1-5|15
CASSQVRTAEEPQHF
>TRBV2|TRBJ2-7|16
CASIPIWGGQTYEQYF
>TRBV20-1|TRBJ2-7|11
CSASGGPEQYF
>TRBV5-8|TRBJ1-6|15
CASSKRTGGASPLHF
>TRBV19|TRBJ1-5|15
CASSIRAGLNQPQHF
>TRBV5-1|TRBJ2-1|17
CASSLAGLAGGGAEQFF
>TRBV19|TRBJ1-1|13
CATSPGGNTEAFF
>TRBV7-6|TRBJ2-2|14
CASSPHPGIGELFF